This T cell receptor (beta chain) is from a study of patients and donors after allogeneic stem cell transplantation. Deletions cut 6 bases from V and 2 bases from J, with 16 bases between. CDR3 size: 16 residues. Each CDR3 protein gets one entry after TCRdb re-called the RT-PCR reads with MiXCR. The data show approximately 160,000 distinct CDR3 sequences, with approximately 30% seen just once and around 3% held by the top ten. The V and J genes are TRBV12-3 or TRBV12-4 and TRBJ1-4, with no clear D. The sequence derives from a human donor who was either an allogeneic HSCT recipient or a stem cell or donor lymphocyte infusion donor (not recorded which). It is not recorded whose cells these are; they may come from a transplant donor. Sequencing used blood, either unsorted or a sorted T cell fraction (not recorded which). The CDR3 coding sequence is TGTGCCAGCAGAGCTGGACTCCGGGCCACTAATGAAAAACTGTTTTTT. Protein product: CASRAGLRATNEKLFF.